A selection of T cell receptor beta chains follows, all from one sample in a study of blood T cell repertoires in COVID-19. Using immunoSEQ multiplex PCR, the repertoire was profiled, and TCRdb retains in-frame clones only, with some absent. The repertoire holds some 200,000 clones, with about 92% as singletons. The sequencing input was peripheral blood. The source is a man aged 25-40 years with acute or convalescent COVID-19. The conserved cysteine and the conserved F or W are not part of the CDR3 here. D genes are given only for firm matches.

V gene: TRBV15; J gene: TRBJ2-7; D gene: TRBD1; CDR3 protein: ATSRGGTGGERQY
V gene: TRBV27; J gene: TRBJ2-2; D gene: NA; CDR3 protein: ASSNRLTAPNTGELF
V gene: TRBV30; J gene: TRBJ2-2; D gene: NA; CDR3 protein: AWSPANRDTGELF
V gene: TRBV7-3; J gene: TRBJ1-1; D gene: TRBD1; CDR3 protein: ASSTDRGPNTEAF
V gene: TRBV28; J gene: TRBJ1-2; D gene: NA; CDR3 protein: ASSLGFPDNTMPQGYT
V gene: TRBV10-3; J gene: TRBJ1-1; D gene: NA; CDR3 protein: AISGGVRYATEAF
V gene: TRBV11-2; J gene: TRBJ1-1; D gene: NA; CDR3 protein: ATLQDTEAF
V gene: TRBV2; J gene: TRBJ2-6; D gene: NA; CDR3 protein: ASSVRTGANVLT
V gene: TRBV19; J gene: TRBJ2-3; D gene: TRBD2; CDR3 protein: ASNSGSGSFADTQY
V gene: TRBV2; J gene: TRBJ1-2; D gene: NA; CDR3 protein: ASRRSNGYT
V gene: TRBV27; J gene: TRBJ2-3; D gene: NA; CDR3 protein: ASSFGVRTDTQY
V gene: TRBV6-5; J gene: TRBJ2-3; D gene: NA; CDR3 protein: ASSPYPSTTDTQY
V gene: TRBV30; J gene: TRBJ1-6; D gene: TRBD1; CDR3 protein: AWDLRDRRNSPLH
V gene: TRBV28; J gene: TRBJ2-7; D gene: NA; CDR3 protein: ASKYPPGKESSYEQY
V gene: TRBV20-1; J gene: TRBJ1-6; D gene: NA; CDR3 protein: SASVQGTSPLH
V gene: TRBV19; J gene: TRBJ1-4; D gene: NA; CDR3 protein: ASSIAGAGGEKLF
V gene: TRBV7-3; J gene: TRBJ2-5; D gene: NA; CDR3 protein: ASSESGETQY
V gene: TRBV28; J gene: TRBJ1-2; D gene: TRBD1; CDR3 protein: ASSSQGTGDVVGYGYT